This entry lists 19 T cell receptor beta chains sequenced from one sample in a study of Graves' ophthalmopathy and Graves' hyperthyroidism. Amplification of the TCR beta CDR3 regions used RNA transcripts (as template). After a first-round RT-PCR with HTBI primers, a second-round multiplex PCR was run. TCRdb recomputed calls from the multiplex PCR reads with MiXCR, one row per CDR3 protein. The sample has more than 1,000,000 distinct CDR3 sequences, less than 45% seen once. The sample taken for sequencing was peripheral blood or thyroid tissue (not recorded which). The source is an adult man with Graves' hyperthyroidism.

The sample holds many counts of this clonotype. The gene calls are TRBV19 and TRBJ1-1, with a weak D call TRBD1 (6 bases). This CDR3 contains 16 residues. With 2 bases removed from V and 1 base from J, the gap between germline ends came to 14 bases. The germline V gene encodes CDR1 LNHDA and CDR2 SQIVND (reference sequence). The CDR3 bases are TGTGCCAGTAGTATACTCCCAGGGGAACCGAACACTGAAGCTTTCTTT. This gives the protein CASSILPGEPNTEAFF.

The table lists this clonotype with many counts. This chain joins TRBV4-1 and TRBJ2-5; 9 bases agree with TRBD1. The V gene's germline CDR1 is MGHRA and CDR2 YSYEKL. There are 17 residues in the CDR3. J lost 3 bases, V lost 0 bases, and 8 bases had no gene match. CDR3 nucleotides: TGCGCCAGCAGCCAAGATGGCACGGGACAGGGAAAAGAGACCCAGTACTTC. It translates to CASSQDGTGQGKETQYF.

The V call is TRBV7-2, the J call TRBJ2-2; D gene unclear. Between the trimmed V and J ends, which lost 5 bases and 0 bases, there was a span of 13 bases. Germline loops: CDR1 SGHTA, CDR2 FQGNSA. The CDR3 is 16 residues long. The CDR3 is CASSPNKGANTGELFF. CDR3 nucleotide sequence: TGTGCCAGCAGCCCAAACAAAGGTGCGAACACCGGGGAGCTGTTTTTT.

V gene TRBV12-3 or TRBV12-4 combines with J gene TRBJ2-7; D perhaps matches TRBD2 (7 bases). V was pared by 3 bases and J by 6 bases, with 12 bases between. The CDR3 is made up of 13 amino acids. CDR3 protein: CASSFLRGGEQYF. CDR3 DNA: TGTGCCAGCAGTTTTTTAAGGGGGGGCGAGCAGTACTTC.

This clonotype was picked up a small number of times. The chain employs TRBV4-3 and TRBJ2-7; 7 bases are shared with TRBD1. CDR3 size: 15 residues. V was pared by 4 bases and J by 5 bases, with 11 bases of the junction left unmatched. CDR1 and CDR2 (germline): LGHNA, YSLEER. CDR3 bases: TGCGCCAGCAGCCCGGAACAGGGGCGGAGGCACGAGCAGTACTTC. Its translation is CASSPEQGRRHEQYF.

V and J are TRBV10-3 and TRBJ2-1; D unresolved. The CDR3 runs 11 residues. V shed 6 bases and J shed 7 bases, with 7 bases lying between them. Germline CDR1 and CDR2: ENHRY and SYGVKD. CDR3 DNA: TGTGCCATCAGCCGCGATAATGAGCAGTTCTTC. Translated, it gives CAISRDNEQFF.

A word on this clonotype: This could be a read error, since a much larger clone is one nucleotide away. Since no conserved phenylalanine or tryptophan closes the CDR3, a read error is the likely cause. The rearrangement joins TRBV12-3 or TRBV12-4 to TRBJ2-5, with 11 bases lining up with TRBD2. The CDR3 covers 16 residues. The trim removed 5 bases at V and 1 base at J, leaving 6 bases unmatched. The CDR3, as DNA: TGTGCCAGCAGTCCGGCTAGCGGGGGGTTCCAAGAGACCCAGTACATC. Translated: CASSPASGGFQETQYI.

CDR3 coding DNA: TGTGCCAGCAGTTCCTCAGGACAGGGCCATCAGCCCCAGCATTTT. Its protein is CASSSSGQGHQPQHF. This chain links TRBV7-9 with TRBJ1-5; TRBD1 aligns across 8 bases. With V trimmed by 6 bases and J by 5 bases, 9 bases remained unmatched. CDR3 length equals 15 residues. Looked up from germline, CDR1 is SEHNR and CDR2 is FQNEAQ (reference sequence).

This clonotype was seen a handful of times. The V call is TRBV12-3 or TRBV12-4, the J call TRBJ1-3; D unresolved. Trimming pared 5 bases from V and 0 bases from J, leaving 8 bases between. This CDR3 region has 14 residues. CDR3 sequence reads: CASSIRTSGNTIYF. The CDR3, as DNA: TGTGCCAGCAGTATTAGGACCTCTGGAAACACCATATATTTT.

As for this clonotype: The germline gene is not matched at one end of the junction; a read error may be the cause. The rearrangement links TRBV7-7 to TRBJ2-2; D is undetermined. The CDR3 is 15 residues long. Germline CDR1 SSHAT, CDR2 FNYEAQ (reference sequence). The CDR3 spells CASSLRIGPTGELFF. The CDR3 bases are TGTGCTAGCAGCTTACGAATAGGGCCCACCGGGGAGCTGTTTTTT.

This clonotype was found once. CDR3 sequence: CASSEYPKNNEQFF. In nucleotides, the CDR3 is TGTGCCAGCAGTGAATATCCCAAAAACAATGAGCAGTTCTTC. The gene calls are TRBV25-1 and TRBJ2-1; D remains ambiguous. The length of the CDR3 is 14 residues. Trimming cost V 0 bases and J 5 bases, with 8 bases left between them. CDR1 MGHDK and CDR2 SYGVNS come from the germline V gene.

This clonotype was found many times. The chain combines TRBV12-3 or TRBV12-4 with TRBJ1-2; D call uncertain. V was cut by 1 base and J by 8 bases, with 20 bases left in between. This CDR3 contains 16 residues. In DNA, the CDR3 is TGTGCCAGCAGTTTAGACATTGACACGTTCACCTTCGGCTACACCTTC. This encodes CASSLDIDTFTFGYTF.

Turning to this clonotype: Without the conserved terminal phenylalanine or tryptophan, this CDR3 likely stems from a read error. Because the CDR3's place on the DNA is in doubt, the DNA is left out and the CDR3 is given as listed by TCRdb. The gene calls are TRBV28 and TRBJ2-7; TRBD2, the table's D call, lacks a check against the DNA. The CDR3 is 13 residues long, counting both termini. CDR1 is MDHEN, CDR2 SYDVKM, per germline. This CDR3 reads CASRSGLTTPLSS.

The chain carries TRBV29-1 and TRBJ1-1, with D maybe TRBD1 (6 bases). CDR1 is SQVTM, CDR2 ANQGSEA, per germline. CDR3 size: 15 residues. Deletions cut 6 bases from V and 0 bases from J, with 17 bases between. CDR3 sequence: CSVKGGTVMNTEAFF. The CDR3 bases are TGCAGCGTCAAAGGGGGGACTGTCATGAACACTGAAGCTTTCTTT. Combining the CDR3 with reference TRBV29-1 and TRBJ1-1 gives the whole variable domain SAVISQKPSRDICQRGTSLTIQCQVDSQVTMMFWYRQQPGQSLTLIATANQGSEATYESGFVIDKFPISRPNLTFSTLTVSNMSPEDSSIYLCSVKGGTVMNTEAFFGQGTRLTVV.

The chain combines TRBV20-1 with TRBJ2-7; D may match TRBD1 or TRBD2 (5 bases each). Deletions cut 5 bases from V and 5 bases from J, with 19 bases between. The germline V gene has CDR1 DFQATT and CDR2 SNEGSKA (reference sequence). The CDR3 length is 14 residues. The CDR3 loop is CSAHRSGTGDEQYF. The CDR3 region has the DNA TGCAGTGCTCACAGGTCCGGGACCGGGGACGAGCAGTACTTC.

The CDR3 DNA sequence: TGTGCCAGCAGCTTAGATGGAGTCTCAGGAGCTTTCTTT. Encoded protein: CASSLDGVSGAFF. The chain carries TRBV7-9 and TRBJ1-1; D unresolved. The CDR3 is 13 residues long. Germline CDR1 and CDR2: SEHNR and FQNEAQ (reference sequence). Trimming stripped 1 base from V and 10 bases from J, with 13 bases between. The variable domain in full, completed from reference TRBV7-9 and TRBJ1-1, reads DTGVSQNPRHKITKRGQNVTFRCDPISEHNRLYWYRQTLGQGPEFLTYFQNEAQLEKSRLLSDRFSAERPKGSFSTLEIQRTEQGDSAMYLCASSLDGVSGAFFGQGTRLTVV.

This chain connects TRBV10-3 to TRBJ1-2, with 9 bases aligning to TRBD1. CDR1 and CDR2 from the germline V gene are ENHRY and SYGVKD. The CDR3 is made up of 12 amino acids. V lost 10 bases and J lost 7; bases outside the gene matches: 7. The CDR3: CATKGTGTGYTF. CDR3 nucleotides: TGTGCCACCAAAGGGACAGGGACTGGCTACACCTTC.

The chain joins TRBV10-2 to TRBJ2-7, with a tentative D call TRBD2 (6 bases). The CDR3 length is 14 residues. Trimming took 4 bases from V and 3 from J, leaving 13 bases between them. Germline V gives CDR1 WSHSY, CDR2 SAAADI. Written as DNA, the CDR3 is TGCGCCAGCAGTGCCGGGCGGACTATCTACGAGCAGTACTTC. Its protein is CASSAGRTIYEQYF.

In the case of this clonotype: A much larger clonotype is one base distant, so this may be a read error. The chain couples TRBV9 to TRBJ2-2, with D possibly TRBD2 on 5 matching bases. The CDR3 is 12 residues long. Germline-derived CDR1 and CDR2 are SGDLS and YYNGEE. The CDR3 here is CASTNQPGERFF. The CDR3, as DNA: TGTGCCAGCACCAACCAGCCCGGGGAGCGGTTTTTT.